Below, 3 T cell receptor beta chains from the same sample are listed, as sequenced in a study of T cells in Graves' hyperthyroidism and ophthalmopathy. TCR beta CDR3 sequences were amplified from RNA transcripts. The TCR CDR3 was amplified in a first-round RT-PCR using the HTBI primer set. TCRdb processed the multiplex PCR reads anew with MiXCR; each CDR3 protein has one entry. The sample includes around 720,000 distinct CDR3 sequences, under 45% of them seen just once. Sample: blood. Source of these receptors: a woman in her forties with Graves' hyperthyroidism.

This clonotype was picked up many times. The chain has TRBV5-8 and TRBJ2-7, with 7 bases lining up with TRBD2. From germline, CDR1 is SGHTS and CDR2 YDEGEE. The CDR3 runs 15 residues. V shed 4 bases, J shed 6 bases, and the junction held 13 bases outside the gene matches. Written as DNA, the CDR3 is TGTGCCAGCAGCGCGGCCGGGACGGCGGGGGTCGAGCAGTACTTC. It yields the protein CASSAAGTAGVEQYF.

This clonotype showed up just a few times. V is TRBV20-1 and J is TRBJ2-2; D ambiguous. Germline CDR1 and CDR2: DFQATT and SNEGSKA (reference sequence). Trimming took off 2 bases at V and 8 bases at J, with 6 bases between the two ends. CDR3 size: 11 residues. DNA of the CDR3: TGCAGTGCTAGAAACAATGGGGAGCTGTTTTTT. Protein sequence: CSARNNGELFF.

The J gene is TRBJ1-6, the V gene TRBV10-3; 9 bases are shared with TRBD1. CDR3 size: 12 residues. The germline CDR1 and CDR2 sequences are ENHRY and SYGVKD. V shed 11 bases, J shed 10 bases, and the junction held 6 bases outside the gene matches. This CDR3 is CAVGTGRSPLHF. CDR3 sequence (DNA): TGTGCCGTCGGGACAGGGCGGTCACCCCTCCACTTT.